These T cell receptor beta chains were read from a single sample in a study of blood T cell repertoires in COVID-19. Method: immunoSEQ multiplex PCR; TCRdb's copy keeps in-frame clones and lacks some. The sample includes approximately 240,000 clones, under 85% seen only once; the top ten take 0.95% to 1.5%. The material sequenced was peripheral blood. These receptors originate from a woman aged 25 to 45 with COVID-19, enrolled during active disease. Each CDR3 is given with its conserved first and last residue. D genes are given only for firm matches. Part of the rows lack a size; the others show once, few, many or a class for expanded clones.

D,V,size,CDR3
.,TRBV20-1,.,CSADPGEKLFF
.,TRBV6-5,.,CASSYYGGSYEQYF
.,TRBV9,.,CASSPGSSYEQYF
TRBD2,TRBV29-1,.,CSAGRTSGRGASYEQYF
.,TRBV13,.,CASSLGGSGVNYGYTF
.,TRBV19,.,CASTPQVVVNYGYTF
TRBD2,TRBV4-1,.,CASSQGQAGSAYEQYF
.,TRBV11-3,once,CASSVRGANTGELFF
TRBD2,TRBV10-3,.,CAISATSGRGGGTQYF
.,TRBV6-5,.,CASRQGLSSYEQYF
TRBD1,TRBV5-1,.,CASSWGQGTYEQYF
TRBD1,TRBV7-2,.,CASSHSDRGQAFF
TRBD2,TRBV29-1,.,CSVKPGLAWHEQYF
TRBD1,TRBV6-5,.,CASSHTQNRGGELFF
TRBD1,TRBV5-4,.,CASSRGQGADTQYF
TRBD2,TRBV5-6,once,CASSFGDGRGTDTQYF
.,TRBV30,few,CASRTRGNEQFF
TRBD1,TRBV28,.,CASSSTGTGGKFNYGYTF
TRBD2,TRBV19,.,CASSPGLAGVVEQYF
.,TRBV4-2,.,CASSHPGKTEAFF
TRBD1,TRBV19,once,CASSIATGQTYEQYF
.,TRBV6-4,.,CASSDRGAGELFF
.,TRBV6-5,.,CASRAQGNTIYF
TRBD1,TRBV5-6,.,CASSLGQGARNEQFF
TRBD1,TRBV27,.,CASSWTGGSPLHF
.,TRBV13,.,CASSLGLTYEQYF
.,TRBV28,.,CASSLTGLPSYEQYF
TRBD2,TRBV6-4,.,CASSALAGAPVTQYF
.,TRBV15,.,CATSRDGGEQYF
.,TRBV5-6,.,CASSRFQPAGELFF
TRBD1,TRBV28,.,CASSPPGTGSPYGYTF
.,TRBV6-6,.,CASSQSNQPQHF
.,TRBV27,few,CASSDSGFQHF
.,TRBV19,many,CASAARATNEKLFF
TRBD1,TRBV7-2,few,CASSGQGGEETQYF
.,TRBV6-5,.,CASSYSRSAYEQYF
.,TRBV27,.,CASSPDYGYTF
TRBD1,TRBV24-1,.,CATSETGTDNEQFF
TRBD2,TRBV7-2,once,CASSLVGGGNTQYF
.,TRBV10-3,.,CAISEFPEQYF
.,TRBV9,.,CASSAEGVGGKADTQYF
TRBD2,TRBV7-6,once,CASSQGLASNNEQFF